A selection of T cell receptor beta chains follows, all from one sample in a study of CD8+CD57+ T cells in acquired aplastic anemia. TCRdb independently ran MiXCR on the reads; one entry per CDR3 protein. The sample holds around 180,000 distinct CDR3 sequences; under 50% are singletons and the top ten take around 1.8%. The sequenced material came from sorted CD4+, CD8+, or CD8+CD57+ T cells (not recorded which) from PBMCs. The receptors here all came from a human donor with aplastic anemia. Each CDR3 is given with its conserved first and last residue. D genes are given only for firm matches. A clone size is listed for some rows: how often the clone was seen (once, few, many), or a class if it is expanded.

d_gene,j_gene,abundance,v_gene,CDR3aa,CDR3nt
TRBD1,TRBJ2-2,-,TRBV19,CASSIGSWTGGDTGELFF,TGTGCCAGTAGTATAGGCTCTTGGACAGGGGGAGACACCGGGGAGCTGTTTTTT
TRBD1,TRBJ2-4,-,TRBV5-5,CASSLLTRQGDGNIQYF,TGTGCCAGCAGCTTGCTCACTCGACAGGGGGATGGGAACATTCAGTACTTC
-,TRBJ2-2,-,TRBV7-6,CASSFEDSGELFF,TGTGCCAGCAGCTTCGAGGACTCTGGGGAGCTGTTTTTT
-,TRBJ2-3,-,TRBV11-2,CASSLVGERTDTQYF,TGTGCCAGCAGCTTAGTCGGGGAGCGCACAGATACGCAGTATTTT
TRBD2,TRBJ2-3,few,TRBV24-1,CATSDSTSGDWGDTQYF,TGTGCCACCAGTGACTCGACTAGCGGGGACTGGGGAGATACGCAGTATTTT
TRBD1,TRBJ1-3,few,TRBV18,CASSPLRQGPDGNTIYF,TGTGCCAGCTCACCCTTAAGACAGGGCCCGGATGGAAACACCATATATTTT
-,TRBJ2-7,-,TRBV7-9,CASSLRSTYEQYF,TGTGCCAGCAGCTTGCGTTCGACCTACGAGCAGTACTTC
TRBD1,TRBJ2-1,-,TRBV19,CASSRQGARWNEQFF,TGTGCCAGTAGTAGACAGGGGGCGCGGTGGAATGAGCAGTTCTTC
-,TRBJ2-7,once,TRBV12-3/TRBV12-4,CASRSAGAYEQYF,TGTGCCAGTAGGAGCGCCGGGGCCTACGAGCAGTACTTC
-,TRBJ1-2,once,TRBV19,CASTFEPNYGYTF,TGTGCCAGTACCTTCGAACCTAACTATGGCTACACCTTC
-,TRBJ2-7,-,TRBV28,CASSLRGGGQSNEQYF,TGTGCCAGCAGTTTAAGAGGAGGGGGCCAAAGCAACGAGCAGTACTTC
TRBD1,TRBJ2-5,-,TRBV27,CASSPAGTGQETQYF,TGTGCCAGCAGTCCAGCCGGGACAGGGCAAGAGACCCAGTACTTC
-,TRBJ2-7,-,TRBV7-9,CASSLVNSEQYF,TGTGCCAGCAGCTTAGTAAATTCCGAGCAGTACTTC
-,TRBJ2-1,many,TRBV24-1,CATSRLAYNEQFF,TGTGCCACCAGTAGGCTAGCCTACAATGAGCAGTTCTTC
-,TRBJ2-5,many,TRBV19,CASSILLQVGTQYF,TGTGCCAGTAGTATACTCTTACAGGTTGGGACCCAGTACTTC
-,TRBJ2-7,many,TRBV10-3,CALKGPGPSYEQYF,TGTGCCCTAAAAGGCCCAGGGCCCTCTTACGAGCAGTACTTC
-,TRBJ2-2,many,TRBV7-2,CASHIEPNTGELFF,TGTGCCAGCCATATCGAGCCGAACACCGGGGAGCTGTTTTTT
-,TRBJ2-1,-,TRBV12-3/TRBV12-4,CASSQGTNVREQFF,TGTGCCAGCAGCCAGGGGACAAACGTTCGTGAGCAGTTCTTC
-,TRBJ1-2,-,TRBV19,CASSPGRTVGYGYTF,TGTGCCAGTAGTCCCGGACGGACGGTCGGCTATGGCTACACCTTC
-,TRBJ2-2,many,TRBV24-1,CATSDPRVGLTGELFF,TGTGCCACCAGTGACCCGCGTGTGGGTCTAACCGGGGAGCTGTTTTTT
-,TRBJ2-1,-,TRBV27,CASSPPPYNEQFF,TGTGCCAGCAGTCCGCCCCCTTACAATGAGCAGTTCTTC
-,TRBJ2-5,-,TRBV9,CASKGGSGAQGETQYF,TGTGCCAGCAAAGGCGGAAGTGGGGCCCAGGGGGAGACCCAGTACTTC
-,TRBJ1-6,few,TRBV2,CASSDPRQGNSPLHF,TGTGCCAGCAGTGATCCCAGGCAGGGGAATTCACCCCTCCACTTT
-,TRBJ2-2,many,TRBV3-1,CASSYTFNTGELFF,TGTGCCAGCAGCTACACCTTCAACACCGGGGAGCTGTTTTTT
-,TRBJ1-3,-,TRBV10-1,CADLQGDSGNTIYF,TGCGCCGACTTACAGGGTGACTCTGGAAACACCATATATTTT
TRBD2,TRBJ2-3,few,TRBV15,CATSREAGGRDTQYF,TGTGCCACCAGCAGAGAGGCGGGAGGGAGAGATACGCAGTATTTT
-,TRBJ2-7,-,TRBV7-6,CASSPTAQSSSYEQYF,TGTGCCAGCAGCCCCACTGCCCAGAGTAGCTCCTACGAGCAGTACTTC
-,TRBJ2-7,many,TRBV15,CATSRDTSYEQYF,TGTGCCACCAGCAGAGACACTTCCTACGAGCAGTACTTC
TRBD2,TRBJ2-1,-,TRBV29-1,CSVVGVAGGPVMFF,TGCAGCGTTGTCGGGGTAGCGGGAGGGCCGGTAATGTTCTTC
TRBD2,TRBJ2-1,-,TRBV5-1,CASSSRLAGVGYEQFF,TGCGCCAGCAGCTCACGACTAGCGGGAGTTGGGTATGAGCAGTTCTTC
-,TRBJ2-1,many,TRBV2,CASSQDRISYNEQFF,TGTGCCAGCAGCCAAGACAGGATCTCCTACAATGAGCAGTTCTTC
-,TRBJ2-2,-,TRBV5-1,CASSLGRGVVSGELFF,TGCGCCAGCAGCTTGGGCCGCGGGGTTGTGTCCGGGGAGCTGTTTTTT
TRBD1,TRBJ2-7,many,TRBV15,CATVGQGGREQYF,TGTGCCACCGTGGGACAGGGAGGACGGGAGCAGTACTTC
TRBD2,TRBJ2-1,-,TRBV3-1,CASRGTSLYNEQFF,TGTGCCAGCAGGGGGACTAGCCTTTACAATGAGCAGTTCTTC
-,TRBJ2-4,-,TRBV12-3/TRBV12-4,CASSPPGLAGKNIQYF,TGTGCCAGCAGTCCCCCGGGCCTAGCCGGAAAAAACATTCAGTACTTC